The sequence of this T cell receptor beta chain was determined in a study of Graves' ophthalmopathy and Graves' hyperthyroidism. CDR1 and CDR2 (germline): SNHLY, FYNNEI. The CDR3 spans 14 residues. Trimming removed 4 bases at V and 2 bases at J, with 12 bases between. CDR3 regions of TCR beta were amplified from RNA transcripts. The first round was an RT-PCR with HTBI primers, and the second round was a multiplex PCR. Each CDR3 protein gets one entry after TCRdb re-called the multiplex PCR reads with MiXCR. The repertoire holds under 400,000 distinct CDR3 sequences, with around a sixth as singletons. This clonotype was observed at least ten times. PBMCs stemmed from 7.5 to 10 ml of fresh peripheral blood.

J is TRBJ2-7 and V is TRBV2, with D perhaps TRBD1 (5 bases). Sequencing was performed on peripheral blood. The clonotype originates from an adult man with Graves' ophthalmopathy. The CDR3 DNA reads TGTGCCAGCAGTGGGGGCCCAGCCCCCTACGAGCAGTACTTC. This sequence encodes CASSGGPAPYEQYF.